These 32 T cell receptor beta chains were all obtained from the same sample, sequenced in a study of blood T cell repertoires in COVID-19. Sequencing used immunoSEQ multiplex PCR; TCRdb keeps in-frame clones, though not all of them. The sample has about 200,000 clones, 81% seen once. The sequenced sample consisted of peripheral blood. The receptor set was obtained from a woman of 80 years or more with acute or convalescent COVID-19.

This chain uses TRBV4-1 with TRBJ2-1; 10 bases agree with TRBD2. In germline, CDR1 is MGHRA, CDR2 YSYEKL. CDR3 size: 17 residues. With 4 bases clipped from V and 4 bases from J, the junction kept 10 bases outside the gene matches. CDR3 amino acids: CASSPRGVAGGYNEQFF. CDR3 DNA: TGCGCCAGCAGCCCCCGTGGGGTAGCGGGGGGTTACAATGAGCAGTTCTTC.

This clone was found once. This chain connects TRBV7-2 to TRBJ2-7; a weak D match, TRBD1 (6 bases). The CDR3 totals 14 residues. CDR1 and CDR2 from the germline V gene are SGHTA and FQGNSA. V shed 1 base and J shed 4 bases, with 11 bases lying between them. The CDR3 DNA reads as TGTGCCAGCAGCTTAGGGGCGCAGGGGTACGAGCAGTACTTC. Translation: CASSLGAQGYEQYF.

The count of this clone is one. This rearrangement joins TRBV20-1 to TRBJ1-1; 7 positions match TRBD1. The CDR3 is made up of 15 amino acids. CDR1 DFQATT and CDR2 SNEGSKA come from the germline V gene (reference sequence). V dropped 3 bases and J dropped 2; count of bases not matched to a gene: 9. The DNA for the CDR3 is TGCAGTGCTAGTGATGGGGCAGGGGGTAACACTGAAGCTTTCTTT. Residues: CSASDGAGGNTEAFF.

The chain is built from TRBV4-2 and TRBJ2-1; D is perhaps TRBD2 (6 bases). The V gene's germline CDR1 is LGHNA and CDR2 YNFKEQ. This CDR3 comprises 16 residues. V lost 0 bases, J lost 9 bases, and 18 bases lay in between. The CDR3 loop reads CASSQDRDGGEGEQFF. The CDR3 bases are TGTGCCAGCAGCCAAGATAGAGACGGGGGAGAGGGTGAGCAGTTCTTC.

V and J are TRBV25-1 and TRBJ2-7, with 8 nucleotides matching TRBD1. The germline V gene encodes CDR1 MGHDK and CDR2 SYGVNS. With 6 bases clipped from V and 6 bases from J, the junction kept 10 bases outside the gene matches. The CDR3 runs to 14 residues. CDR3 protein: CASRGPSDRGEQYF. The DNA for the CDR3 is TGTGCCAGCAGGGGCCCCTCTGACAGGGGCGAGCAGTACTTC.

This clone was found once. The chain uses TRBV5-1 and TRBJ1-4; 10 nucleotides agree with TRBD1. J gave up 10 bases and V 0 bases, and 6 bases lay outside the gene matches. Germline V gene sequence: CDR1 SGHRS, CDR2 YFSETQ. The CDR3 runs 15 residues. CDR3 sequence reads: CASSLEGTGVGKLFF. CDR3 DNA: TGCGCCAGCAGCTTGGAAGGGACAGGGGTAGGAAAACTGTTTTTT.

This clone was recorded once. The genes are TRBV11-2 and TRBJ2-7, with 7 bases aligning to TRBD2. V trimming: 5 bases; J trimming: 7 bases; junction bases outside the gene matches: 14. Germline V lookup: CDR1 SGHAT, CDR2 FQNNGV. There are 15 residues in the CDR3. The CDR3, as DNA: TGTGCCAGCAGCCCAAGAGGGCTAGCGGAGGGGGAGCAGTACTTC. Translation gives CASSPRGLAEGEQYF.

V and J are TRBV7-9 and TRBJ1-4; TRBD1 matches at 9 bases. This CDR3 is built from 16 residues. CDR1 and CDR2 (germline): SEHNR, FQNEAQ (reference sequence). V trimming: 5 bases; J trimming: 5 bases; junction bases outside the gene matches: 9. The CDR3 DNA is TGTGCCAGCAGCGCTGCGGACAGGGGAGGAAATGAAAAACTGTTTTTT. Protein: CASSAADRGGNEKLFF.

The rearrangement joins TRBV5-4 to TRBJ1-1; no firm D call. This CDR3 contains 14 residues. Between the trimmed V and J ends, which lost 5 bases and 0 bases, there was a span of 11 bases. The germline CDR1 and CDR2 sequences are SGHNT and YYREEE (reference sequence). This CDR3 reads CASSLEPLNTEAFF. The CDR3, as DNA: TGTGCCAGCAGTTTAGAGCCTTTGAACACTGAAGCTTTCTTT.

This clone occurred once. The chain couples TRBV29-1 to TRBJ2-2; D is unclear. Germline loops: CDR1 SQVTM, CDR2 ANQGSEA. The CDR3 runs to 11 residues. Trimming left V 6 bases short and J 2 bases short, with 4 bases between. The CDR3 region is CSVTNTGELFF. The DNA for the CDR3 is TGCAGCGTCACTAACACCGGGGAGCTGTTTTTT.

This chain joins TRBV3-1 (or the pseudogene TRBV3-2) and TRBJ2-5, with TRBD2 matching over 9 bases. V was pared by 5 bases and J by 1 base, with 5 bases of the junction left unmatched. Germline loops: CDR1 LGHDT, CDR2 YNNKEL (reference sequence). The CDR3 is 15 amino acids. The chain's CDR3 is CASSSSGDFQETQYF. The CDR3 nucleotides are TGTGCCAGCAGCTCTAGCGGGGATTTCCAAGAGACCCAGTACTTC.

The chain carries TRBV18 and TRBJ2-7; 7 bases line up with TRBD1. CDR1 KGHSH and CDR2 LQKENI come from the germline V gene. CDR3 length: 13 residues. Unmatched junction bases numbered 2, after V lost 5 bases and J lost 1 base. The CDR3 DNA follows: TGTGCCAGCTCAACAGGGGCTTCCTACGAGCAGTACTTC. Translation gives CASSTGASYEQYF.

The chain combines TRBV28 with TRBJ1-2, with 8 bases lining up with TRBD1. The CDR3 covers 14 residues. V lost 10 bases, J lost 8 bases, and 15 bases stayed unmatched. Germline loops: CDR1 MDHEN, CDR2 SYDVKM. This CDR3 is CATETQGGIGGYTF. The CDR3 region has the DNA TGTGCCACGGAGACACAGGGGGGGATAGGAGGCTACACCTTC.

This chain uses TRBV6-5 with TRBJ1-2, with TRBD1 matching 7 bases. Germline V lookup: CDR1 MNHEY, CDR2 SVGAGI. This CDR3 region has 15 residues. The junction had 11 bases not matched to a gene; V was cut back by 9 bases and J by 1 base. The CDR3 loop is CASQSGDRINYGYTF. CDR3 sequence (DNA): TGTGCCAGTCAGTCTGGGGACAGAATTAACTATGGCTACACCTTC.

J is TRBJ2-7 and V is TRBV9; 8 bases agree with TRBD1. This CDR3 is 15 amino acids long. Germline lookup yields CDR1 SGDLS and CDR2 YYNGEE. Losses at the gene ends were 3 bases for V and 5 bases for J; bases not matched to a gene: 10. The CDR3 is CASSGPYRGADEQYF. CDR3 bases: TGTGCCAGCAGCGGCCCCTACAGGGGGGCGGACGAGCAGTACTTC.

The V call is TRBV18, the J call TRBJ2-7; weak D call: TRBD1 (5 bases). Germline CDR1 and CDR2: KGHSH and LQKENI. The V gene lost 3 bases and the J gene lost 2 bases, with 5 bases spanning the gap. This CDR3 region has 12 residues. CDR3 region: CASSPTAYEQYF. As DNA, the CDR3 is TGTGCCAGCTCACCGACAGCCTACGAGCAGTACTTC.

The J gene is TRBJ2-7, the V gene TRBV11-2; 14 bases map to TRBD2. Trimming cost V 7 bases and J 0 bases; bases outside gene matches: 5. Germline V CDR1 and CDR2: SGHAT, FQNNGV. The CDR3 totals 16 residues. In nucleotides, the CDR3 is TGTGCCAGCATTCTGGGGACTAGCGGGAGCTCCTACGAGCAGTACTTC. Translated, it gives CASILGTSGSSYEQYF.

The rearrangement links TRBV19 to TRBJ2-2; the D is unclear. The CDR3 consists of 13 residues. V was clipped by 4 bases and J by 4 bases, with 7 bases between them. Germline-derived CDR1 and CDR2 are LNHDA and SQIVND (reference sequence). In DNA form, the CDR3 reads TGTGCCAGTAGTAGGAGAGGCACCGGGGAGCTGTTTTTT. It codes for CASSRRGTGELFF.

The gene calls are TRBV7-9 and TRBJ1-4, with D unclear. Germline CDR1 SEHNR, CDR2 FQNEAQ (reference sequence). The V and J ends lost 1 base and 6 bases respectively, with 12 bases between them. The CDR3 consists of 15 residues. The DNA of the CDR3 is TGTGCCAGCAGCTTAGGCGGGCTCCGCGATGAAAAACTGTTTTTT. Protein: CASSLGGLRDEKLFF.

V gene TRBV7-9 combines with J gene TRBJ1-6, with D possibly being TRBD1 (6 bases). The CDR3 length is 14 residues. Germline CDR1 SEHNR, CDR2 FQNEAQ (reference sequence). The V end lost 1 base, the J end lost 9 bases, and 10 bases lay between the germline ends. CDR3 bases: TGTGCCAGCAGCTTAGGACAGGAGACTTCACCCCTCCACTTT. This translates into CASSLGQETSPLHF. Using reference TRBV7-9 and TRBJ1-6 for the parts outside the CDR3, the full variable domain is DTGVSQNPRHKITKRGQNVTFRCDPISEHNRLYWYRQTLGQGPEFLTYFQNEAQLEKSRLLSDRFSAERPKGSFSTLEIQRTEQGDSAMYLCASSLGQETSPLHFGNGTRLTVT.

DNA of the CDR3: TGTGCCAGCAGCACTGGAACAGGGGGCGCATCAGGGACTGGAAACACCATATATTTT. Translating it yields CASSTGTGGASGTGNTIYF. V usage is TRBV21-1 and J usage is TRBJ1-3; the table's TRBD1 call for D was not verified on the DNA. TRBV21-1 is assigned pseudogene status. The CDR3 spans 19 residues.

The CDR3 DNA reads TGTGCCAGTAGTATGGACAGGGGGAATTCACCCCTCCACTTT. Its protein is CASSMDRGNSPLHF. V gene TRBV19 combines with J gene TRBJ1-6, with TRBD1 identical over 10 bases. The CDR3 covers 14 residues. Germline values: CDR1 LNHDA, CDR2 SQIVND (reference sequence). Trimming at V came to 3 bases and at J to 7 bases, leaving 0 bases not matched to a gene.

The CDR3 loop reads CASSFGRQGNTIYF. The CDR3, as DNA: TGTGCCAGCAGTTTTGGGAGGCAGGGAAACACCATATATTTT. This chain uses TRBV28 with TRBJ1-3; D gene unclear. CDR1 MDHEN and CDR2 SYDVKM come from the germline V gene. The CDR3 spans 14 residues. V was pared by 3 bases and J by 4 bases, with 10 bases between.

J is TRBJ1-1 and V is TRBV5-1, with 11 bases matching TRBD1. CDR3 length: 15 residues. Germline V gene lookup returns CDR1 SGHRS and CDR2 YFSETQ. V lost 4 bases, J lost 5 bases, and 7 bases stayed unmatched. CDR3 in amino acids: CASSTRDRGSTEAFF. For the CDR3, the DNA is TGCGCCAGCAGCACTCGGGACAGGGGGTCGACTGAAGCTTTCTTT.

CDR3 DNA sequence: TGTGCCAGCAGCTTGAAGGTTGGCGGAAACACTGAAGCTTTCTTT. This sequence encodes CASSLKVGGNTEAFF. The chain links TRBV5-8 to TRBJ1-1; D uncertain. The V end lost 1 base, the J end lost 2 bases, and 12 bases lay between the germline ends. There are 15 residues in the CDR3. In germline, CDR1 is SGHTS, CDR2 YDEGEE.

This chain connects TRBV5-1 to TRBJ2-7; 9 nucleotides agree with TRBD2. Germline-derived CDR1 and CDR2 are SGHRS and YFSETQ. The CDR3 extends over 15 amino acids. Unmatched junction bases numbered 6, after V lost 4 bases and J lost 1 base. CDR3 nucleotides: TGCGCCAGCAGCCTGACTAGCGGAGCTTCCTACGAGCAGTACTTC. Protein product: CASSLTSGASYEQYF.

The chain is built from TRBV30 and TRBJ1-6, with a possible D match to TRBD1 (6 bases). Trimming stripped 3 bases from V and 6 bases from J, with 12 bases between. In germline, CDR1 is GTSNPN, CDR2 SVGIG (reference sequence). The CDR3 covers 14 residues. CDR3 bases: TGTGCCTGGAGCCCTGGACAGCTTAATTCACCCCTCCACTTT. This encodes CAWSPGQLNSPLHF.

The V gene is TRBV3-1 (or the pseudogene TRBV3-2), the J gene TRBJ2-3, with 10 nucleotides matching TRBD1. The CDR3 loop spans 14 amino acids. Germline-derived CDR1 and CDR2 are LGHDT and YNNKEL (reference sequence). J lost 5 bases, V lost 6 bases, and 5 bases had no gene match. CDR3 sequence reads: CASRRQGAGDTQYF. The CDR3, as DNA: TGTGCCAGCAGACGACAGGGGGCCGGAGATACGCAGTATTTT.

CDR3 sequence reads: CASSHQLRGGSETQYF. The CDR3 DNA sequence: TGTGCCAGCAGCCACCAATTGCGGGGAGGGTCAGAGACCCAGTACTTC. V usage is TRBV4-2 and J usage is TRBJ2-5; TRBD2 matches 7 bases. CDR3 size: 16 residues. Per germline, CDR1 LGHNA and CDR2 YNFKEQ. With V trimmed by 3 bases and J by 4 bases, 11 bases remained unmatched.

The chain has TRBV6-6 and TRBJ1-2; D gene ambiguous. This CDR3 spans 11 amino acids. In germline, CDR1 is MNHNY, CDR2 SVGAGI (reference sequence). V dropped 7 bases and J dropped 4 bases, with 7 bases sitting between them. Written as DNA, the CDR3 is TGTGCCAGCACCTCGAGCTATGGCTACACCTTC. It specifies CASTSSYGYTF.

This clone showed up just a few times. The V call is TRBV11-1, the J call TRBJ2-7; 8 nucleotides line up with TRBD1. J lost 3 bases, V lost 1 base, and 2 bases had no gene match. This CDR3 is 14 amino acids long. Germline loops: CDR1 SGHAT, CDR2 FQDESV (reference sequence). The CDR3 region is CASSLGQGIYEQYF. As DNA, the CDR3 is TGTGCCAGCAGCTTAGGACAGGGGATCTACGAGCAGTACTTC.

This clone occurred a few times. This chain joins TRBV3-1 (or the pseudogene TRBV3-2) and TRBJ2-5; no firm D call. V was trimmed by 4 bases and J by 5 bases, leaving 8 bases between them. The germline V gene encodes CDR1 LGHDT and CDR2 YNNKEL (reference sequence). The CDR3 runs to 12 residues. The CDR3 loop reads CASSPTLETQYF. The CDR3 nucleotides are TGTGCCAGCAGCCCTACTTTGGAGACCCAGTACTTC.